This TCR beta chain is from a study of regulatory T cells in long-lasting Graves disease (dated by TCRdb to 2020 to 2023). Background on the whole study: To count as having persistent Graves' disease, a patient had to have received antithyroid drug treatment for over 5 years with TSH receptor autoantibodies remaining persistently positive. Peripheral blood TCR sequencing and RNA sequencing compared persistent Graves' disease patients with newly diagnosed Graves' disease patients. Antithyroid drugs had been taken for 8.5 to 13 years on average by persistent Graves' disease patients in the clinical cohort. The study took place in China and was registered as a clinical trial. A total of 35 or so samples were covered by TCR sequencing, comprising approximately 13 persistent and around 20 newly diagnosed Graves' disease patients. Study-wide findings and limitations: Persistent patients shared more public clonotypes among themselves (more than 2,500) than newly diagnosed patients did (approximately 900). The authors acknowledged the small sample size as a limitation that may reduce accuracy. Sequencing and analysis were limited to the TCR beta chain. Lower TCR Shannon entropy and fewer highly expanded clones were observed in persistent Graves' disease patients than in newly diagnosed patients, which suggested clonal expansion. TRBV28, TRBJ1-2 and TRBJ2-5 were preferentially used in persistent disease, while TRBV20-1 and TRBJ2-1 were favored in newly diagnosed disease. The study examined only peripheral blood because the primary lesion, thyroid tissue, could not be accessed.

Libraries were prepared through multiplex PCR. For sequencing, an Illumina HiSeq 4000 was employed. To build TCR beta libraries, CDR3 regions were amplified by Arm-PCR using iRepertoire HTBI primers. Gel purification was performed on PCR products prior to sequencing. In the original analysis: A total of around 66 TRBV and 14 TRBJ segments were identified across samples and were used for gene usage analysis of CDR3 amino acid clonotypes. COPE and FqMerger were used to merge the filtered high-quality paired reads into contigs. BLAST was used to align contigs to IMGT TRBV, TRBD and TRBJ reference genes, with CDR3 defined following IMGT. Any clonotype with a frequency above 0.1% was counted as a highly expanded clone. Shannon entropy served as the measure of repertoire diversity, while the Gini coefficient captured V-J evenness. Clonotypes shared by more than one individual were considered public. TCRdb reworked the public reads: Q25 trimming with fastp, MiXCR clone assembly, productive beta chains retained. CDR3 protein sequences are deduplicated, and each keeps its most common genes and DNA. TCRdb's processing, not the authors' own work, is the source of the V and J calls. The sample table holds approximately 400,000 distinct CDR3 sequences, of which 20% to 25% were seen once. More than 20% of the sample belongs to the ten largest clones.

The time point label here, explained by the study, means: persistent/refractory GD, antithyroid drugs over 5 years with positive TRAb. RNA was extracted from PBMCs in TRIzol for both TCR sequencing and RNA sequencing. Graves' disease was diagnosed according to American Thyroid Association guidelines. Patients for the study were recruited at an endocrinology department in Xi'an, China. Each patient gave about 8.1 milliliters of peripheral blood, collected in an EDTA anticoagulant tube. PBMCs were isolated by Ficoll Paque Plus density gradient separation without further T cell sorting. An Agilent 2100 Bioanalyzer and agarose gel were used to assess RNA quality, and a NanoDrop 2000 was used to measure RNA concentration. Note on this clonotype: No antigen is known for it. This may be a read error: a much more frequent sequence differs by one nucleotide.

CDR1 and CDR2, per the germline V gene, are MDHEN and SYDVKM. From the cysteine up to the phenylalanine, the CDR3 has a length of 14 residues. Left in the record is the CDR3 DNA by itself, 42 bases read in frame from the first base. This specimen consisted of peripheral blood mononuclear cells (PBMCs), obtained when the disease was refractory, from a patient treated with antithyroid drugs. The receptor was derived from a female donor with Graves disease. The V gene is TRBV28 and the J gene is TRBJ1-2; the best D guess is TRBD1, with 6 bases matching. The CDR3 reads CATKISGQIYGHTF. The nucleotide sequence is TGTGCCACCAAGATTTCCGGACAGATCTATGGCCACACCTTC.